These 17 T cell receptor beta chains were all obtained from the same sample, sequenced in a study of Graves' ophthalmopathy and Graves' hyperthyroidism. Amplified material comprised TCR beta CDR3 regions derived from RNA transcripts. Following a first-round RT-PCR that used HTBI primers, a second-round multiplex PCR was carried out. Via MiXCR, TCRdb re-called the multiplex PCR reads, giving one row per CDR3 protein. The sample has 400,000 to 450,000 distinct CDR3 sequences, around 20% seen once; the top ten hold roughly 3%. Material: peripheral blood. The receptors come from a woman under 30 with stable Graves' hyperthyroidism.

In regard to this clonotype: At one end, the junction sequence differs from germline, possibly due to a read error. The chain recombines TRBV29-1 with TRBJ1-1; no clear D. This CDR3 comprises 14 residues. Germline CDR1 and CDR2: SQVTM and ANQGSEA. CDR3 protein: CSVVVRVKNTDAFF. As DNA, the CDR3 is TGCAGCGTAGTCGTCCGGGTAAAGAACACTGATGCTTTCTTT.

This clonotype was observed a few times. A much larger clone differs from this one at a single base, so this may be a read error. The V and J genes are TRBV30 and TRBJ1-1; the D gene is possibly TRBD1 (6 bases). This CDR3 region has 13 residues. The V gene's germline CDR1 is GTSNPN and CDR2 SVGIG (reference sequence). The CDR3 loop reads CAWLTGQFTEACF. Written as DNA, the CDR3 is TGTGCCTGGTTAACGGGACAATTCACTGAAGCTTGCTTT.

This clonotype was seen ten or more times. This sequence joins TRBV10-3 and TRBJ1-3; 7 bases map to TRBD1. CDR1 is ENHRY, CDR2 SYGVKD, per germline. The CDR3 has 14 amino acids. Trimming removed 4 bases from V and 0 bases from J; junction bases left unmatched: 0. The CDR3 sequence: CAISGQGSGNTIYF. CDR3 nucleotide sequence: TGTGCCATCAGTGGACAGGGCTCTGGAAACACCATATATTTT.

This clonotype was counted many times. The chain is built from TRBV5-1 and TRBJ2-2; D is unclear. CDR3 length: 16 residues. V lost 2 bases to trimming and J lost 0 bases, with 11 bases between them. Germline values: CDR1 SGHRS, CDR2 YFSETQ. CDR3 sequence reads: CASSLDGYSNTGELFF. The CDR3 DNA sequence: TGCGCCAGCAGCTTAGACGGATACTCGAACACCGGGGAGCTGTTTTTT. The full variable domain, with the rest looked up from reference TRBV5-1 and TRBJ2-2, is KAGVTQTPRYLIKTRGQQVTLSCSPISGHRSVSWYQQTPGQGLQFLFEYFSETQRNKGNFPGRFSGRQFSNSRSEMNVSTLELGDSALYLCASSLDGYSNTGELFFGEGSRLTVL.

In this sample, this clonotype turned up many times. The chain carries TRBV28 and TRBJ2-7; 14 bases map to TRBD2. Germline V lookup: CDR1 MDHEN, CDR2 SYDVKM. V was pared by 6 bases and J by 4 bases, with 11 bases of the junction left unmatched. This CDR3 contains 17 residues. In nucleotides, the CDR3 is TGTGCCAGCAGGCCGACTAGCGGGAGGGGAAAAACGTACGAGCAGTACTTC. Encoded protein: CASRPTSGRGKTYEQYF. The full variable domain, its missing parts supplied by reference TRBV28 and TRBJ2-7, is DVKVTQSSRYLVKRTGEKVFLECVQDMDHENMFWYRQDPGLGLRLIYFSYDVKMKEKGDIPEGYSVSREKKERFSLILESASTNQTSMYLCASRPTSGRGKTYEQYFGPGTRLTVT.

This clonotype was counted ten times or more. The V call is TRBV19, the J call TRBJ2-5, with D possibly TRBD2 on 6 matching bases. V was shortened by 5 bases and J by 5 bases, with 12 bases between the two germline ends. CDR1 and CDR2 (germline): LNHDA, SQIVND (reference sequence). The CDR3 sequence is 13 residues long. DNA of the CDR3: TGTGCCAGTAGTCAGGCTGGGACTGAGACCCAGTACTTC. It specifies CASSQAGTETQYF.

This clonotype has a count of ten or more. The chain recombines TRBV7-8 with TRBJ2-7; the D gene is possibly TRBD1 (5 bases). Germline V gives CDR1 SGHVS, CDR2 FQNEAQ. Trimming took 2 bases from V and 7 from J, leaving 12 bases between them. This CDR3 has 13 amino acids. The CDR3, as DNA: TGTGCCAGCAGCTTACAGGGTCAGCGAGAGCAGTACTTC. Translating it yields CASSLQGQREQYF.

This chain joins TRBV28 and TRBJ2-5; D gene uncertain. Looked up from germline, CDR1 is MDHEN and CDR2 is SYDVKM. The CDR3 loop spans 15 amino acids. Trimming cost V 5 bases and J 5 bases, with 18 bases left between them. The CDR3 DNA sequence: TGTGCCAGCAGTACACCCGACACCACAGCGGAGACCCAGTACTTC. Translation: CASSTPDTTAETQYF.

With regard to this clonotype: At one end the junction does not follow the germline gene, possibly because of a read error. The rearrangement links TRBV7-7 to TRBJ2-7; TRBD1 is a possible D gene (6 bases). The germline CDR1 and CDR2 sequences are SSHAT and FNYEAQ (reference sequence). The CDR3 contains 13 residues. CDR3 DNA sequence: TGTGCTAGCAGCTTAGCGACAGGAGCCGAGCAGTACTTC. Its translation: CASSLATGAEQYF.

The table lists this clonotype with many counts. The chain is built from TRBV29-1 and TRBJ2-2, with D perhaps TRBD2 (5 bases). Germline V CDR1 and CDR2: SQVTM, ANQGSEA. CDR3 size: 11 residues. V was pared by 4 bases and J by 6 bases, with 6 bases between. This CDR3 reads CSVVGAGELFF. In nucleotides, the CDR3 is TGCAGCGTTGTCGGGGCCGGGGAGCTGTTTTTT.

At least ten counts were recorded for this clonotype. The rearrangement links TRBV20-1 to TRBJ2-7, with 7 bases aligning to TRBD1. Germline values: CDR1 DFQATT, CDR2 SNEGSKA (reference sequence). The trim removed 6 bases at V and 2 bases at J, leaving 4 bases unmatched. The length of the CDR3 is 12 residues. Here the CDR3 DNA reads TGCAGTGCCACACAGGGGACCTACGAGCAGTACTTC. The encoded protein is CSATQGTYEQYF.

This chain links TRBV19 with TRBJ1-1, with TRBD1 as a possible D gene (5 bases). The CDR3 has 15 residues. The V and J ends lost 5 bases and 7 bases respectively, with 20 bases between them. From germline, CDR1 is LNHDA and CDR2 SQIVND (reference sequence). In DNA, the CDR3 is TGTGCCAGTAGTGGATCAGACGGGGGGGAGGATGAAGCTTTCTTT. Its protein is CASSGSDGGEDEAFF.

This clonotype showed up many times. The CDR3 region is CSAGDTYYGYTF. DNA for the CDR3: TGCAGCGCTGGGGACACCTACTATGGCTACACCTTC. The chain links TRBV20-1 to TRBJ1-2; TRBD1 is a possible D gene (6 bases). The CDR3 runs 12 residues. Germline V CDR1 and CDR2: DFQATT, SNEGSKA (reference sequence).

The CDR3, as DNA: TGCGCCAGCAGTGAGTCGAGCGTCCTCGGGGACGAGCAGTACTTC. Protein: CASSESSVLGDEQYF. V usage is TRBV10-2 and J usage is TRBJ2-7; D is perhaps TRBD2 (5 bases). The CDR3 totals 15 residues. The germline V gene has CDR1 WSHSY and CDR2 SAAADI. V dropped 0 bases and J dropped 5 bases, with 14 bases sitting between them.

CDR3 in amino acids: CASTRLADSYEQYF. CDR3 nucleotide sequence: TGTGCCAGCACTCGACTAGCGGACTCCTACGAGCAGTACTTC. The V call is TRBV6-2 or TRBV6-3, the J call TRBJ2-7; 9 bases fit TRBD2. The CDR3 is 14 residues long. Germline V gene data show CDR1 as MNHEY and CDR2 as SVGEGT. After removal of 7 bases from V and 0 bases from J, the junction contained 4 bases not matched to a gene.

This clonotype has at least ten counts. The chain joins TRBV20-1 to TRBJ2-7; 10 bases align to TRBD2. V gave up 2 bases and J gave up 2 bases; unmatched junction bases: 9. Germline CDR1 is DFQATT and CDR2 is SNEGSKA (reference sequence). The CDR3 covers 16 residues. CDR3 in DNA: TGCAGTGCTAGATCCGTTACTAGCGGGGAGACCTACGAGCAGTACTTC. This encodes CSARSVTSGETYEQYF.

In its sample, this clonotype was seen many times. The chain couples TRBV4-1 to TRBJ2-7; D perhaps matches TRBD2 (6 bases). The CDR3 is 16 residues long. The germline V gene has CDR1 MGHRA and CDR2 YSYEKL. The V and J ends lost 4 bases and 3 bases respectively, with 19 bases between them. The DNA of the CDR3 is TGCGCCAGCAGCCGGGGGGTAAGGGCTTTTGTCTACGAGCAGTACTTC. Its translation: CASSRGVRAFVYEQYF.